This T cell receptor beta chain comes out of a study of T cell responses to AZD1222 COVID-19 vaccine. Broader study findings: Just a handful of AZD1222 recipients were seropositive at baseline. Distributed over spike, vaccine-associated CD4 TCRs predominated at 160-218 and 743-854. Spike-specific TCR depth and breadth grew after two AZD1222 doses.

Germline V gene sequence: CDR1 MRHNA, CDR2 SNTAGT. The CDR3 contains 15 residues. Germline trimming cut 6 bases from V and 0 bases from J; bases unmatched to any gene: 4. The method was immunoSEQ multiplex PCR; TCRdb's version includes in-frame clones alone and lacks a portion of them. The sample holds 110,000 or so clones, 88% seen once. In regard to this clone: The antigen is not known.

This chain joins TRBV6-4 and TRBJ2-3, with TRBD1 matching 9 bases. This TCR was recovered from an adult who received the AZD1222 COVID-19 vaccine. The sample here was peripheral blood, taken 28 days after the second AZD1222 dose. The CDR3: CASSSGTGSTDTQYF. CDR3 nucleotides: TGTGCCAGCAGCTCCGGGACAGGGAGCACAGATACGCAGTATTTT.